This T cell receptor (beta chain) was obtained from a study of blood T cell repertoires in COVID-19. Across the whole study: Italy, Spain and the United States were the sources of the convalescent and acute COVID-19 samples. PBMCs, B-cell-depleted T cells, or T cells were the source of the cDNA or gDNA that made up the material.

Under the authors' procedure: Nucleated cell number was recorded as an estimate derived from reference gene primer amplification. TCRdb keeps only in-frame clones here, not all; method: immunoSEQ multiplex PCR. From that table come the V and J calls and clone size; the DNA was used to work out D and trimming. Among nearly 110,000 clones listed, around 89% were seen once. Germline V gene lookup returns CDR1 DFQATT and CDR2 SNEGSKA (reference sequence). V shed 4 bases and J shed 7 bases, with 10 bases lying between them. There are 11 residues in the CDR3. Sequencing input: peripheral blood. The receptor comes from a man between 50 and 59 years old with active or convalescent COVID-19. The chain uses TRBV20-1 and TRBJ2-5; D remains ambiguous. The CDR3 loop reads CSANLELTQYF. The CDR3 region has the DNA TGCAGTGCTAACCTAGAGTTGACCCAGTACTTC.